This TCR beta chain was identified in a study of radiation and T cells in renal cell carcinoma. Whole-study findings and limits: From baseline, blood top tumor clonotypes peaked at 2 weeks post-radiation.

Turning to this clone: Its matching antigen is unknown.

Profiling relied on immunoSEQ multiplex PCR, and the TCRdb table lists in-frame clones only, not all of them. The table has tens of thousands of clones, roughly 80% seen once. The time point is: blood 4 weeks post-SBRT, at nephrectomy. Documented treatment: 15 Gy SBRT to primary tumor, nephrectomy 4 weeks later. Nephrectomy followed 15 Gy stereotactic body radiation by 4 weeks. V lost 5 bases and J lost 4; bases outside the gene matches: 6. Germline V gives CDR1 SNHLY, CDR2 FYNNEI. CDR3 length: 14 amino acids. The chain carries TRBV2 and TRBJ1-2; the match to TRBD1 covers 8 bases. Sample: blood, taken from a patient whose treatment included radiotherapy and nephrectomy. The clonotype comes from a man between 45 and 60 years old with renal cell carcinoma. In DNA, the CDR3 is TGTGCCAGCAGTAACCAGGGGGCCACCTATGGCTACACCTTC. Protein sequence: CASSNQGATYGYTF.